This TCR beta chain came from a study of blood T cell repertoires in COVID-19. Study as a whole: COVID-19 samples, acute and convalescent, were from the United States, Italy and Spain. PBMCs, B-cell-depleted T cells, or T cells were the source of the cDNA or gDNA that made up the material.

TCRdb keeps only in-frame clones here, not all; method: immunoSEQ multiplex PCR. Altogether about 200,000 clones are present, around three quarters being singletons, with the ten largest covering approximately 6.6%. Trimming took 4 bases from V and 5 from J; bases not matched to a gene: 4. This CDR3 has 14 residues. Germline assignment: CDR1 MGHDK and CDR2 SYGVNS. This clone was seen a few times. The V gene is TRBV25-1, the J gene TRBJ1-4; TRBD1 aligns across 7 bases. Sequencing used peripheral blood. This TCR was sampled from a woman in her 70s with acute or convalescent COVID-19. The CDR3 loop is CASSAGQRNEKLFF. CDR3 nucleotides: TGTGCCAGCAGTGCGGGACAGAGGAATGAAAAACTGTTTTTT.